This T cell receptor beta chain was captured in a study of blood T cell repertoires in COVID-19. On the study more broadly: The United States, Italy and Spain supplied acute and convalescent COVID-19 samples.

The CDR3 is made up of 14 amino acids. The germline V gene encodes CDR1 MNHEY and CDR2 SVGAGI. The V and J ends lost 7 bases and 3 bases, in that order; junction bases with no gene match: 6. Authors' data handling: Amplification from reference gene primers served as the basis for estimated nucleated cell counts. Clones were read by immunoSEQ multiplex PCR, and TCRdb kept only the in-frame ones, dropping some. The V and J calls and clone size were taken over from that table, and D and trimming were inferred from the DNA. The repertoire holds about 250,000 clones, with around 89% as singletons. The J gene is TRBJ1-2, the V gene TRBV6-5; 9 bases fit TRBD1. This receptor was obtained from a woman between 35 and 50 years old who had recovered from COVID-19. Sequencing was carried out using peripheral blood. CDR3 loop: CASKGQGTHYGYTF. The CDR3 nucleotides are TGTGCCAGCAAAGGACAGGGGACTCACTATGGCTACACCTTC.